The source of this T cell receptor beta chain is a study of Ad26.COV2.S vaccination and SARS-CoV-2 variants. Repertoires were generated with immunoSEQ multiplex PCR, while TCRdb's copy carries only in-frame clones and drops some. This table has about 440,000 clones, about 92% appearing once. Regarding treatment: roughly 18 received Ad26.COV2.S at low or high dose, single or two shots; about 5 received placebo; per-sample allocation not given. Day 63 after the first injection of vaccine or placebo was the sampling time. Germline V CDR1 and CDR2: SGHRS, YFSETQ. V was pared by 1 base and J by 6 bases, with 15 bases between. This CDR3 spans 15 amino acids.

The receptor comes from a person between 18 and 65 years old who received the Ad26.COV2.S COVID-19 vaccine or a placebo. This chain connects TRBV5-1 to TRBJ2-3, with a weak D call TRBD2 (6 bases). The sample here was peripheral blood, taken in a trial of Ad26.COV2.S vaccine versus placebo. The CDR3 DNA reads as TGCGCCAGCAGCTTGAGTGGCGGGATGGGGGATACGCAGTATTTT. This codes for CASSLSGGMGDTQYF.